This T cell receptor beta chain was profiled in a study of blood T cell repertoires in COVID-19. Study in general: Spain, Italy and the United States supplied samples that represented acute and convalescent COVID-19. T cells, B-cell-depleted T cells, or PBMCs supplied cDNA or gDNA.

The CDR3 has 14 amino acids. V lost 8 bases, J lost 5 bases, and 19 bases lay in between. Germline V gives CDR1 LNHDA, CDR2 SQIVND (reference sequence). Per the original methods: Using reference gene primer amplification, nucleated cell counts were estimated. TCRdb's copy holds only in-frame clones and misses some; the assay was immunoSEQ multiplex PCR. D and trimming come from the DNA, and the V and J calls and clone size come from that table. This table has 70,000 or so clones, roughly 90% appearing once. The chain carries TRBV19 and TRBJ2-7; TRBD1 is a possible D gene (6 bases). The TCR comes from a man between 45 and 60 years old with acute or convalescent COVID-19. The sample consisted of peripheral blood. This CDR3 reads CASSTGVIADEQYF. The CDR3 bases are TGTGCCAGTTCGACAGGAGTTATCGCTGACGAGCAGTACTTC.